This T cell receptor (beta chain) was profiled in a study of blood T cells in healthy people across ages. Trimming took 7 bases from V and 11 from J, leaving 32 bases between them. Germline V gene data show CDR1 as SQVTM and CDR2 as ANQGSEA. This CDR3 has 16 amino acids. The second PCR ran about 6 to 12 cycles with a sample-barcoded 5' primer and J-beta primers. TCRdb analysed the 5' RACE reads with MiXCR anew, one entry per CDR3 protein. This sample has about 1.5 million distinct CDR3 sequences, with under 55% found just once. The sequence derives from a woman between 18 and 29 years old in good health. The sequenced sample was blood. J is TRBJ2-5 and V is TRBV29-1; D unresolved. The CDR3 DNA is TGCAGCGCGGATCGGTTAGGTGGGTTTCGAGACAATGAGCAGTACTTC. It translates to CSADRLGGFRDNEQYF. The full variable domain, with the rest looked up from reference TRBV29-1 and TRBJ2-5, is SAVISQKPSRDICQRGTSLTIQCQVDSQVTMMFWYRQQPGQSLTLIATANQGSEATYESGFVIDKFPISRPNLTFSTLTVSNMSPEDSSIYLCSADRLGGFRDNEQYFGPGTRLLVL.